This T cell receptor beta chain derives from a study of blood T cell repertoires in COVID-19. CDR3 length: 15 residues. Germline V gives CDR1 MNHEY, CDR2 SVGAGI. The trim removed 5 bases at V and 4 bases at J, leaving 6 bases unmatched. Authors' data handling: Reference gene primer amplification yielded estimated nucleated cell counts. Sequenced by immunoSEQ multiplex PCR; TCRdb stores in-frame clones only, minus some. The DNA gave D and trimming, while V, J and clone size come from that table. The sample records about 240,000 clones, roughly 83% being singletons. Sequencing was performed on peripheral blood. The genes are TRBV6-5 and TRBJ2-5; 11 bases are a match to TRBD2. The receptor comes from a man of 80 years or more with acute or convalescent COVID-19. The CDR3 loop reads CASSSSGRAVETQYF. The CDR3 region has the DNA TGTGCCAGCAGTAGTAGCGGGAGGGCCGTAGAGACCCAGTACTTC.